The clone carrying this T cell receptor beta chain has ten or more counts. The antigen remains undetermined. Template-switching 5'RACE yielded the TCR cDNA; a universal primer site and UMIs were added in the process. TCRdb recomputed calls from the 5' RACE reads with MiXCR, one row per CDR3 protein. The sample records some 350,000 distinct CDR3 sequences, 4.1% being singletons. The CDR3 is 18 amino acids. The germline gives CDR1 MNHEY, CDR2 SVGAGI. V was pared by 6 bases and J by 0 bases, with 21 bases between. This specimen comes from a study of T cells after yellow fever vaccination. Whole-study findings and limits: Only a minor proportion of clonotypes was detected across both CD4 and CD8 compartments. Most clones from primary vaccination were detected again post-booster (almost 98% CD4, around 88% CD8).

The source was PBMCs, collected 5 days after the yellow fever booster vaccination. V and J are TRBV6-5 and TRBJ2-4; D may be TRBD1 (6 bases). This receptor was obtained from a man aged 18 to 35 who received the YFV17D yellow fever vaccine. CDR3 DNA sequence: TGTGCCAGCAGCCCGGGACAACCTATCTTCGTAGCCAAAAACATTCAGTACTTC. Translated, it gives CASSPGQPIFVAKNIQYF.